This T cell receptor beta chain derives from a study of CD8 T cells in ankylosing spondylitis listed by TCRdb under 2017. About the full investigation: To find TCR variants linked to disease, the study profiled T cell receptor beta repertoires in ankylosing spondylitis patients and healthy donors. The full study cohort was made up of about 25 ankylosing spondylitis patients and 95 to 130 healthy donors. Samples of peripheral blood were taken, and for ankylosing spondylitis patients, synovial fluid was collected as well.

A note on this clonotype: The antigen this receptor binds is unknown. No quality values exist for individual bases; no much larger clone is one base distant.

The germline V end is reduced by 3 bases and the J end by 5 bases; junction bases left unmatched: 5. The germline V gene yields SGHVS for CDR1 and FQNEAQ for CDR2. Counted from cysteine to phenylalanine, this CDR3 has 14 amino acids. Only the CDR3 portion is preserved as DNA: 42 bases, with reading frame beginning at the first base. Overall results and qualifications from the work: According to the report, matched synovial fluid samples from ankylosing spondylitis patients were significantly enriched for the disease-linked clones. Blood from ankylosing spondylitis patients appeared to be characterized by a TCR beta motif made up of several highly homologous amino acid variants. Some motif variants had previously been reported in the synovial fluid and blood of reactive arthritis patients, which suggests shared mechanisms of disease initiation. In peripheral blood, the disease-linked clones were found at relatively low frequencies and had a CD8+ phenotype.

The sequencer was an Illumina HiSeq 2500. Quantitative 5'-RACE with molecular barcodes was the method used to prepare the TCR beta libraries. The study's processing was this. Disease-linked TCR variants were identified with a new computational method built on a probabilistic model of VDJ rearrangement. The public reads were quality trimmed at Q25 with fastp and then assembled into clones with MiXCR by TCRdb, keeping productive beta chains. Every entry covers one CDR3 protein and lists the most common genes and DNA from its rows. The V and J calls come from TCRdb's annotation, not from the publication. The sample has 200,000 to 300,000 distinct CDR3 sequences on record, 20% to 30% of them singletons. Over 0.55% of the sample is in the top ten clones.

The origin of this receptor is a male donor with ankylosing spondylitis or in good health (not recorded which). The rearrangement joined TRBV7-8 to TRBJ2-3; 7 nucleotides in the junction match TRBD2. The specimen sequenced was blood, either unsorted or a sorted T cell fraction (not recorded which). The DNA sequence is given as TGTGCCAGCAGCTTTGGACTAGTTAGAGATACGCAGTATTTT. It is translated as CASSFGLVRDTQYF. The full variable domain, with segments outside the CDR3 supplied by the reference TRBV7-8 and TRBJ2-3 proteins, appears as GAGVSQSPRYKVAKRGQDVALRCDPISGHVSLFWYQQALGQGPEFLTYFQNEAQLDKSGLPSDRFFAERPEGSVSTLKIQRTQQEDSAVYLCASSFGLVRDTQYFGPGTRLTVL.